This entry lists 18 T cell receptor beta chains sequenced from one sample in a study of cytomegalovirus exposure and HLA in healthy donors. With 60 Vbeta and 13 Jbeta primers, the PCR was carried out. Data came from immunoSEQ multiplex PCR; TCRdb stores just in-frame clones and leaves some out. The sample comprises about 180,000 clones, 60% to 80% of which are singletons, and approximately 6% rests with the top ten. Sequenced sample: PBMCs. The origin of the receptors is a man in his forties or fifties in good health and CMV-seropositive.

This chain uses TRBV5-1 with TRBJ2-3; D possibly corresponds to TRBD1 (5 bases). Per the germline V gene, CDR1 is SGHRS and CDR2 is YFSETQ. Trimming left V 0 bases short and J 5 bases short, with 10 bases between. CDR3 length: 14 amino acids. CDR3: CASSLGQGLDTQYF. The CDR3 coding sequence is TGCGCCAGCAGCTTGGGGCAGGGCCTAGATACGCAGTATTTT. Using reference TRBV5-1 and TRBJ2-3 for the parts outside the CDR3, the full variable domain is KAGVTQTPRYLIKTRGQQVTLSCSPISGHRSVSWYQQTPGQGLQFLFEYFSETQRNKGNFPGRFSGRQFSNSRSEMNVSTLELGDSALYLCASSLGQGLDTQYFGPGTRLTVL.

This clone has a handful of counts. Other DNA sequences from this sample encode an identical CDR3 as well. The chain recombines TRBV13 with TRBJ2-3; 8 nucleotides align to TRBD2. The CDR3 consists of 17 residues. Germline loops: CDR1 PRHDT, CDR2 FYEKMQ (reference sequence). V lost 7 bases and J lost 4; bases outside the gene matches: 16. The CDR3 DNA is TGTGCCAGCATCATAGGGGTCGGGAGGGCCATGGCAGATACGCAGTATTTT. Its protein is CASIIGVGRAMADTQYF. Using reference TRBV13 and TRBJ2-3 for the parts outside the CDR3, the full variable domain is AAGVIQSPRHLIKEKRETATLKCYPIPRHDTVYWYQQGPGQDPQFLISFYEKMQSDKGSIPDRFSAQQFSDYHSELNMSSLELGDSALYFCASIIGVGRAMADTQYFGPGTRLTVL.

J is TRBJ1-1 and V is TRBV28; 8 positions agree with TRBD1. The germline V gene encodes CDR1 MDHEN and CDR2 SYDVKM. The junction had 13 bases not matched to a gene; V was cut back by 5 bases and J by 5 bases. The length of the CDR3 is 16 residues. CDR3 sequence (DNA): TGTGCCAGCAGTGTGACAGGGGAATTCCCCGGAACTGAAGCTTTCTTT. Residues: CASSVTGEFPGTEAFF.

The V call is TRBV18, the J call TRBJ1-1; the D gene is possibly TRBD1 (5 bases). In germline, CDR1 is KGHSH, CDR2 LQKENI. The CDR3 consists of 14 residues. V lost 6 bases and J lost 0, with 11 bases in between. This chain's CDR3 is CASSGGRMNTEAFF. In DNA form, the CDR3 reads TGTGCCAGCTCCGGGGGACGGATGAACACTGAAGCTTTCTTT. The whole variable domain, remainder taken from reference TRBV18 and TRBJ1-1, is NAGVMQNPRHLVRRRGQEARLRCSPMKGHSHVYWYRQLPEEGLKFMVYLQKENIIDESGMPKERFSAEFPKEGPSILRIQQVVRGDSAAYFCASSGGRMNTEAFFGQGTRLTVV.

The CDR3 protein is CASSAGASYGYTF. The CDR3 DNA sequence: TGTGCCAGCTCGGCAGGGGCGTCTTATGGCTACACCTTC. This chain connects TRBV6-1 to TRBJ1-2; a weak D match, TRBD1 (6 bases). The V gene's germline CDR1 is MNHNS and CDR2 SASEGT. V dropped 8 bases and J dropped 5 bases, with 15 bases sitting between them. The CDR3 is made up of 13 amino acids.

J is TRBJ2-1 and V is TRBV4-2; TRBD2 aligns across 7 bases. The CDR3 totals 15 residues. The V segment lost 1 base and the J segment 2 bases; nucleotides outside the gene matches: 2. Germline V lookup: CDR1 LGHNA, CDR2 YNFKEQ. Here the CDR3 DNA reads TGTGCCAGCAGCCAAGGAGCGGGAACCTACAATGAGCAGTTCTTC. As protein: CASSQGAGTYNEQFF.

This chain joins TRBV7-8 and TRBJ2-1, with D unclear. This CDR3 is 16 amino acids long. The V end was cut by 4 bases, the J end by 0 bases, with 13 bases between. Per germline, CDR1 SGHVS and CDR2 FQNEAQ. CDR3 sequence (DNA): TGTGCCAGCAGCTCGGCCGGGTCGAGCTCCTACAATGAGCAGTTCTTC. Its protein product is CASSSAGSSSYNEQFF.

The V and J genes are TRBV28 and TRBJ2-7; 12 bases are shared with TRBD2. The germline gives CDR1 MDHEN, CDR2 SYDVKM. CDR3 size: 19 residues. Trimming at V came to 5 bases and at J to 1 base, leaving 15 bases not matched to a gene. Here the CDR3 reads CASSPSLAGGPYNSYEQYF. CDR3 DNA: TGTGCCAGCAGTCCGTCGCTAGCGGGAGGGCCTTACAATTCCTACGAGCAGTACTTC.

This clone was picked up a small number of times. This CDR3 reads CASSGLAGEATQYF. The CDR3, as DNA: TGTGCCAGCAGTGGTCTAGCGGGAGAGGCGACCCAGTACTTC. The chain recombines TRBV2 with TRBJ2-5; 10 positions agree with TRBD2. Germline V gene lookup returns CDR1 SNHLY and CDR2 FYNNEI. The CDR3 sequence is 14 residues long. With 4 bases clipped from V and 7 bases from J, the junction kept 6 bases outside the gene matches. Filled out from reference TRBV2 and TRBJ2-5, the complete variable domain reads EPEVTQTPSHQVTQMGQEVILRCVPISNHLYFYWYRQILGQKVEFLVSFYNNEISEKSEIFDDQFSVERPDGSNFTLKIRSTKLEDSAMYFCASSGLAGEATQYFGPGTRLLVL.

This sequence joins TRBV13 and TRBJ2-1, with no clear D. The length of the CDR3 is 14 residues. The germline V and J ends were trimmed by 5 bases and 0 bases, with 8 bases remaining between them. The germline CDR1 and CDR2 sequences are PRHDT and FYEKMQ (reference sequence). CDR3 in DNA: TGTGCCAGCAGCCCGCCAGGCTCCTACAATGAGCAGTTCTTC. Translated, it gives CASSPPGSYNEQFF.

The chain has TRBV6-5 and TRBJ1-3, with unresolved D. V lost 8 bases to trimming and J lost 2 bases, with 10 bases between them. Germline loops: CDR1 MNHEY, CDR2 SVGAGI. The length of the CDR3 is 13 residues. CDR3 in amino acids: CASSRTAGNTIYF. DNA for the CDR3: TGTGCCAGCTCCCGTACAGCTGGAAACACCATATATTTT.

The V and J genes are TRBV7-6 and TRBJ2-7, with unresolved D. This CDR3 is 14 amino acids long. Trimming stripped 1 base from V and 2 bases from J, with 9 bases between. CDR1 is SGHVS, CDR2 FNYEAQ, per germline. The CDR3 protein is CASSLGTPTYEQYF. The CDR3 DNA reads TGTGCCAGCAGCTTAGGAACACCCACCTACGAGCAGTACTTC.

This clone was picked up a small number of times. The chain uses TRBV11-3 and TRBJ1-1, with TRBD1 as a possible D gene (6 bases). Germline V gene lookup returns CDR1 SGHNT and CDR2 YENEEA. The CDR3 length is 15 residues. V gave up 2 bases and J gave up 5 bases, with 15 bases separating them. DNA of the CDR3: TGTGCCAGCAGCTTACGTACAGGGAGAAGAACTGAAGCTTTCTTT. Translating gives CASSLRTGRRTEAFF.

This chain links TRBV29-1 with TRBJ1-1; D is uncertain. The CDR3 totals 13 residues. The V end was cut by 3 bases, the J end by 1 base, with 9 bases between. Germline assignment: CDR1 SQVTM and CDR2 ANQGSEA. The CDR3: CSVDPGWNTEAFF. In nucleotides, the CDR3 is TGCAGCGTTGATCCGGGTTGGAACACTGAAGCTTTCTTT.

CDR3 sequence reads: CASSPGTGQETQYF. For the CDR3, the DNA is TGTGCCAGCTCACCCGGGACAGGGCAAGAGACCCAGTACTTC. This rearrangement joins TRBV18 to TRBJ2-5, with 9 bases that match TRBD1. The CDR3 spans 14 residues. Germline CDR1 is KGHSH and CDR2 is LQKENI. The ends lost 3 bases at V and 2 bases at J; junction bases unmatched: 1.

Only a few counts were recorded for this clone. The rearrangement uses TRBV7-9 and TRBJ2-1; 7 nucleotides line up with TRBD1. Germline assignment: CDR1 SEHNR and CDR2 FQNEAQ (reference sequence). The CDR3 length is 13 residues. J was trimmed by 7 bases and V by 5 bases; bases with no gene match: 5. The CDR3 DNA sequence: TGTGCCAGCAGCGGAACAGGGGATAATGAGCAGTTCTTC. Its translation is CASSGTGDNEQFF.

The CDR3 region is CASRDRGGNEKLFF. The CDR3 bases are TGTGCCAGCAGGGACAGGGGGGGGAATGAAAAACTGTTTTTT. The genes are TRBV2 and TRBJ1-4; TRBD1 matches at 10 bases. Trimming cost V 6 bases and J 5 bases; bases outside gene matches: 3. Germline values: CDR1 SNHLY, CDR2 FYNNEI. The CDR3 runs 14 residues.

This chain connects TRBV7-9 to TRBJ2-2; unclear D gene. The CDR3 consists of 15 residues. Between the trimmed V and J ends, which lost 1 base and 3 bases, there was a span of 9 bases. Germline CDR1 is SEHNR and CDR2 is FQNEAQ (reference sequence). The CDR3 DNA sequence: TGTGCCAGCAGCTTAGAAACAGCCTACACCGGGGAGCTGTTTTTT. This sequence encodes CASSLETAYTGELFF.